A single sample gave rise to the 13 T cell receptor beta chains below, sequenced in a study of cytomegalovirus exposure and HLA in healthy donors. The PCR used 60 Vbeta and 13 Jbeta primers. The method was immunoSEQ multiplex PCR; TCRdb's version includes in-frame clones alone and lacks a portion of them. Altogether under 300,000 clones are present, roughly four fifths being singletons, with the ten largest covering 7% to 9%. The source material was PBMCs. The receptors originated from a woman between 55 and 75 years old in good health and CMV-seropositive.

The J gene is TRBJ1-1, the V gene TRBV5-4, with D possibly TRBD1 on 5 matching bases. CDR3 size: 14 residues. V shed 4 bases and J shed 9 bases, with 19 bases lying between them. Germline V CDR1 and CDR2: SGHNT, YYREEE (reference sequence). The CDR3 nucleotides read TGTGCCAGCAGCCTCTCGGAGGGCCGGACAAAAGCTTTCTTT. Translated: CASSLSEGRTKAFF.

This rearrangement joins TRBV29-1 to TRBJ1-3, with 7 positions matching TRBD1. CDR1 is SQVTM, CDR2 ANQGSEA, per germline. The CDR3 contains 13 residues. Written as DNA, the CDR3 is TGCAGTGTATCAGGGGGGCCTGGAAACACCATATATTTT. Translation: CSVSGGPGNTIYF.

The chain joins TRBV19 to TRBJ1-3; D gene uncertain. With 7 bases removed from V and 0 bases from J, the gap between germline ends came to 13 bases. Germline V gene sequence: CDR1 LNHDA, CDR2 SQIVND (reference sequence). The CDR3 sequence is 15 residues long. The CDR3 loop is CASMNVQLSGNTIYF. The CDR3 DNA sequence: TGTGCCAGTATGAACGTACAGCTCTCTGGAAACACCATATATTTT.

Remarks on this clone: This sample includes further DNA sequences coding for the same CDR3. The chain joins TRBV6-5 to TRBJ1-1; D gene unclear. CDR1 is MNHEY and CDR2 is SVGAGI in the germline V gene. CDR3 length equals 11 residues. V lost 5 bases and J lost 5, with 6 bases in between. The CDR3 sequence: CASSRGTEAFF. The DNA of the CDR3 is TGTGCCAGCAGTCGAGGGACTGAAGCTTTCTTT.

CDR3 in amino acids: CASSLNQGAYEQYF. CDR3 in DNA: TGTGCCAGCAGCCTGAACCAGGGGGCCTACGAGCAGTACTTC. The rearrangement uses TRBV5-4 and TRBJ2-7, with TRBD1 identical over 7 bases. Germline lookup yields CDR1 SGHNT and CDR2 YYREEE (reference sequence). This CDR3 contains 14 residues. V lost 4 bases to trimming and J lost 2 bases; unmatched junction nucleotides: 6. Full variable domain (missing parts from reference TRBV5-4 and TRBJ2-7): ETGVTQSPTHLIKTRGQQVTLRCSSQSGHNTVSWYQQALGQGPQFIFQYYREEENGRGNFPPRFSGLQFPNYSSELNVNALELDDSALYLCASSLNQGAYEQYFGPGTRLTVT.

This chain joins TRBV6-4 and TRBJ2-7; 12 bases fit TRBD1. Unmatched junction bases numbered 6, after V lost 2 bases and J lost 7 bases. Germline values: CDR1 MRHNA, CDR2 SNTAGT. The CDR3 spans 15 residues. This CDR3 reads CASSDPRDRGREQYF. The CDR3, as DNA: TGTGCCAGCAGTGACCCTCGGGACAGGGGGCGAGAGCAGTACTTC.

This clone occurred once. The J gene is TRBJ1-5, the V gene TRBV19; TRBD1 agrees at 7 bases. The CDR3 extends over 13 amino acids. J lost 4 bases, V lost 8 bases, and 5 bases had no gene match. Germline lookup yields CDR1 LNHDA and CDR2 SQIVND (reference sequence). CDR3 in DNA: TGTGCCAGTGGACGGGACAGAAATCAGCCCCAGCATTTT. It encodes CASGRDRNQPQHF.

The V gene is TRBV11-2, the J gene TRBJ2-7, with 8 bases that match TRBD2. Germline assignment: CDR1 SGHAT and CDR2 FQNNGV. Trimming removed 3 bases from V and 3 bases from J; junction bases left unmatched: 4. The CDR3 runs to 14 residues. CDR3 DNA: TGTGCCAGCAGCTTTAGCGGGGCTTTCTACGAGCAGTACTTC. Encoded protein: CASSFSGAFYEQYF.

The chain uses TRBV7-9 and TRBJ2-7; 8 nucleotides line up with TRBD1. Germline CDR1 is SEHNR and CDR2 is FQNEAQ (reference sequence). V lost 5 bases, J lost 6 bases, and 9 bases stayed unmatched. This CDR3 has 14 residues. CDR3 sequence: CASSHSTGVGEQYF. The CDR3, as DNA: TGTGCCAGCAGCCACTCGACAGGGGTCGGCGAGCAGTACTTC.

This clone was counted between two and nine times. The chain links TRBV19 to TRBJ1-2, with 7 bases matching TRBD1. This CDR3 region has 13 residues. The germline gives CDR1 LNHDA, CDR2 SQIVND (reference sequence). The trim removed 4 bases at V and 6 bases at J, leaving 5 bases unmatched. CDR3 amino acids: CASSKSQGNGYTF. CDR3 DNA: TGTGCCAGTAGTAAGTCACAGGGGAATGGCTACACCTTC.

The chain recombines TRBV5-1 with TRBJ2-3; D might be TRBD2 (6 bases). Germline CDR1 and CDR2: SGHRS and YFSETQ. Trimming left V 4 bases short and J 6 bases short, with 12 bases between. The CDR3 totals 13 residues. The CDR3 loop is CASSPPGADTQYF. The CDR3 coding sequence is TGCGCCAGCAGCCCCCCGGGAGCGGATACGCAGTATTTT.

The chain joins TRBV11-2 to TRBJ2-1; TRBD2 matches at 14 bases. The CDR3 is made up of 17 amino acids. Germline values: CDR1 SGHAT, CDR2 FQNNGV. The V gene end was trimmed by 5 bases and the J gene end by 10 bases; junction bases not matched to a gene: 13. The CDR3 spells CASSRGTSGSLTGEQFF. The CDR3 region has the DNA TGTGCCAGCAGCCGAGGGACTAGCGGGAGTCTTACGGGGGAGCAGTTCTTC.

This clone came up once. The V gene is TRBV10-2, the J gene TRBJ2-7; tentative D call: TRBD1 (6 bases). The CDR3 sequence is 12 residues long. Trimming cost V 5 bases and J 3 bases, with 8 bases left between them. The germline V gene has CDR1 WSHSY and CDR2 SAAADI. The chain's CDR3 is CASSTQGYEQYF. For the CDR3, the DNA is TGCGCCAGCAGTACACAGGGCTACGAGCAGTACTTC.